The 21 T cell receptor beta chains in this list originate from one sample, sequenced in a study of blood T cell repertoires in COVID-19. This table comes from immunoSEQ multiplex PCR, and its TCRdb copy is limited to in-frame clones, with some not included. Of roughly 220,000 clones in the sample, less than 90% were seen once. The source material was PBMCs or T cells enriched from blood (not recorded which). The receptors shown here come from a woman aged 40 to 50 who had recovered from COVID-19.

Here the CDR3 DNA reads TGTGCCAGCAGCCAAGATCTCGATAGCGGGGAGCTGTTTTTT. Its translation: CASSQDLDSGELFF. The genes are TRBV14 and TRBJ2-2; D ambiguous. The CDR3 spans 14 residues. With 0 bases removed from V and 7 bases from J, the gap between germline ends came to 9 bases. In germline, CDR1 is SGHDN, CDR2 FVKESK.

This rearrangement joins TRBV4-3 to TRBJ2-1, with 8 positions matching TRBD2. The trim removed 0 bases at V and 7 bases at J, leaving 14 bases unmatched. Germline CDR1 reads LGHNA; CDR2 reads YSLEER. The CDR3 covers 18 residues. The DNA for the CDR3 is TGCGCCAGCAGCCAAGATCAAGTAGCGGGAAGGATAGGTAATGAGCAGTTCTTC. Amino acids: CASSQDQVAGRIGNEQFF.

The chain employs TRBV6-2 or TRBV6-3 and TRBJ2-2; TRBD1 might be the D (6 bases). This CDR3 has 13 residues. The V gene's germline CDR1 is MNHEY and CDR2 SVGEGT. Deletions cut 6 bases from V and 14 bases from J, with 19 bases between. The CDR3 loop is CASSRLPGHGLFF. For the CDR3, the DNA is TGTGCCAGCAGCCGACTACCGGGACATGGTCTGTTTTTT.

The rearrangement uses TRBV11-2 and TRBJ2-3, with D possibly matching TRBD2 (6 bases). The CDR3 totals 16 residues. Germline V gene lookup returns CDR1 SGHAT and CDR2 FQNNGV. V lost 0 bases to trimming and J lost 1 base, with 11 bases between them. The CDR3 here is CASSLDPGVGTDTQYF. In DNA form, the CDR3 reads TGTGCCAGCAGCTTAGATCCGGGGGTGGGCACAGATACGCAGTATTTT.

This chain joins TRBV7-6 and TRBJ2-1; 11 bases are a match to TRBD2. The CDR3 runs 16 residues. Germline V lookup: CDR1 SGHVS, CDR2 FNYEAQ. The V segment lost 5 bases and the J segment 0 bases; nucleotides outside the gene matches: 3. CDR3 in amino acids: CASSPGLAGSYNEQFF. CDR3 coding DNA: TGTGCCAGCAGCCCTGGACTAGCGGGCTCCTACAATGAGCAGTTCTTC.

This chain links TRBV30 with TRBJ1-1, with 8 bases that match TRBD1. V gave up 3 bases and J gave up 11 bases; unmatched junction bases: 11. Looked up from germline, CDR1 is GTSNPN and CDR2 is SVGIG (reference sequence). This CDR3 is 13 amino acids long. The CDR3 loop reads CAWSDPGGWFAFF. The CDR3 DNA sequence: TGTGCCTGGAGCGATCCAGGGGGCTGGTTTGCTTTCTTT. The whole variable domain, filled in from reference TRBV30 and TRBJ1-1, reads SQTIHQWPATLVQPVGSPLSLECTVEGTSNPNLYWYRQAAGRGLQLLFYSVGIGQISSEVPQNLSASRPQDRQFILSSKKLLLSDSGFYLCAWSDPGGWFAFFGQGTRLTVV.

This rearrangement joins TRBV10-3 to TRBJ2-6; 9 nucleotides agree with TRBD2. Germline trimming cut 4 bases from V and 6 bases from J; bases unmatched to any gene: 16. CDR1 and CDR2 (germline): ENHRY, SYGVKD. The CDR3 runs 19 residues. CDR3 in DNA: TGTGCCATCAGTGGGGGGGATAGCGGGAGCCGCCGGGAGGCCAACGTCCTGACTTTC. Translation: CAISGGDSGSRREANVLTF.

This chain joins TRBV24-1 and TRBJ2-2; a possible D gene is TRBD1 (6 bases). This CDR3 region has 16 residues. V lost 4 bases, J lost 5 bases, and 16 bases lay in between. CDR1 KGHDR and CDR2 SFDVKD come from the germline V gene. CDR3 protein: CATSDPEGDGTGELFF. The CDR3 coding sequence is TGTGCCACCAGTGACCCTGAGGGGGATGGAACCGGGGAGCTGTTTTTT.

The chain is built from TRBV5-1 and TRBJ2-3; the D is unclear. Germline lookup yields CDR1 SGHRS and CDR2 YFSETQ. There are 14 residues in the CDR3. V lost 7 bases and J lost 0, with 12 bases in between. The CDR3 loop is CASGLEVSTDTQYF. CDR3 DNA: TGCGCCAGCGGCCTTGAAGTGAGCACAGATACGCAGTATTTT.

V gene TRBV10-3 combines with J gene TRBJ2-5, with TRBD2 matching over 7 bases. The germline CDR1 and CDR2 sequences are ENHRY and SYGVKD. V was clipped by 6 bases and J by 4 bases; unmatched bases: 8. The CDR3 contains 14 residues. The CDR3 is CAIRGGTGSETQYF. In DNA, the CDR3 is TGTGCCATCAGGGGAGGGACGGGATCAGAGACCCAGTACTTC.

V is TRBV28 and J is TRBJ2-1; 7 nucleotides align to TRBD2. The length of the CDR3 is 15 residues. V was pared by 2 bases and J by 3 bases, with 4 bases of the junction left unmatched. Germline V CDR1 and CDR2: MDHEN, SYDVKM. The CDR3 is CASSLTGGIYNEQFF. The CDR3 region has the DNA TGTGCCAGCAGTTTAACGGGAGGAATCTACAATGAGCAGTTCTTC.

The chain uses TRBV28 and TRBJ1-5; D is unresolved. The germline V and J ends were trimmed by 5 bases and 2 bases, with 13 bases remaining between them. This CDR3 comprises 15 residues. Germline-derived CDR1 and CDR2 are MDHEN and SYDVKM. The CDR3 coding sequence is TGTGCCAGCAGTCCGGCCCTCAGCGGCAATCAGCCCCAGCATTTT. Its translation: CASSPALSGNQPQHF.

The chain employs TRBV10-3 and TRBJ1-1, with D perhaps TRBD1 (6 bases). Germline CDR1 reads ENHRY; CDR2 reads SYGVKD. This CDR3 has 13 residues. V gave up 6 bases and J gave up 1 base, with 9 bases separating them. CDR3: CAIRDSKNTEAFF. Written as DNA, the CDR3 is TGTGCCATCAGGGACAGTAAGAACACTGAAGCTTTCTTT.

J is TRBJ1-5 and V is TRBV28, with D perhaps matching TRBD1 (6 bases). Trimming removed 9 bases from V and 1 base from J, with 22 bases in between. The CDR3 spans 17 residues. Germline V CDR1 and CDR2: MDHEN, SYDVKM. DNA for the CDR3: TGTGCCAGTATCACCCAGGGGTTAGGGGCCAGCAATCAGCCCCAGCATTTT. It translates to CASITQGLGASNQPQHF. Looking up the rest from reference TRBV28 and TRBJ1-5 gives the full variable domain: DVKVTQSSRYLVKRTGEKVFLECVQDMDHENMFWYRQDPGLGLRLIYFSYDVKMKEKGDIPEGYSVSREKKERFSLILESASTNQTSMYLCASITQGLGASNQPQHFGDGTRLSIL.

This rearrangement joins TRBV12-5 to TRBJ2-7, with 11 bases lining up with TRBD2. Germline V lookup: CDR1 LGHNT, CDR2 FRNRAP. The CDR3 is 17 residues long. The V gene end was trimmed by 10 bases and the J gene end by 6 bases; junction bases not matched to a gene: 20. The CDR3 DNA reads as TGTGCTATCGCCCCTCCGGGACTAGCGGCCTTTAAGTCCGAGCAGTACTTC. Amino acid sequence: CAIAPPGLAAFKSEQYF.

V gene TRBV11-2 combines with J gene TRBJ1-1; D perhaps matches TRBD1 (5 bases). CDR1 and CDR2 from the germline V gene are SGHAT and FQNNGV. The CDR3 has 14 residues. The V and J ends lost 1 base and 7 bases respectively, with 13 bases between them. CDR3 sequence: CASSLGGGSGEAFF. The CDR3 DNA sequence: TGTGCCAGCAGCTTAGGGGGGGGATCGGGTGAAGCTTTCTTT.

The J gene is TRBJ1-3, the V gene TRBV2; TRBD1 aligns across 10 bases. The CDR3 covers 19 residues. The ends lost 6 bases at V and 0 bases at J; junction bases unmatched: 14. Germline CDR1 reads SNHLY; CDR2 reads FYNNEI. The CDR3 reads CASSETGTGAPYSGNTIYF. CDR3 DNA: TGTGCCAGCAGCGAGACCGGGACAGGGGCCCCCTACTCTGGAAACACCATATATTTT.

The rearrangement joins TRBV20-1 to TRBJ2-5, with TRBD2 matching over 8 bases. Germline V lookup: CDR1 DFQATT, CDR2 SNEGSKA (reference sequence). With V trimmed by 3 bases and J by 5 bases, 11 bases remained unmatched. The CDR3 extends over 15 amino acids. For the CDR3, the DNA is TGCAGTGCTAGTAGATCAAGCGGGAGTGCCGAGACCCAGTACTTC. Its protein is CSASRSSGSAETQYF.

The chain is built from TRBV11-2 and TRBJ1-2, with TRBD1 matching 8 bases. In germline, CDR1 is SGHAT, CDR2 FQNNGV. The V and J ends lost 1 base and 1 base, in that order; junction bases with no gene match: 8. CDR3 length: 17 amino acids. CDR3 in amino acids: CASSLVRQGRGNYGYTF. The CDR3 nucleotides are TGTGCCAGCAGCTTAGTCCGACAGGGGCGGGGTAACTATGGCTACACCTTC.

This clone was detected a few times. The J gene is TRBJ2-5, the V gene TRBV27, with D hard to call. This CDR3 has 15 residues. The germline CDR1 and CDR2 sequences are MNHEY and SMNVEV (reference sequence). V shed 7 bases and J shed 5 bases, with 20 bases lying between them. The CDR3 nucleotides are TGTGCCAGCATGTCCGACGTTAACTCTAGGGAGACCCAGTACTTC. It translates to CASMSDVNSRETQYF.

This clone was seen a single time. CDR3 nucleotides: TGCGCCAGCAGCCAAGATCTGGCGGCAGGCACAGATACGCAGTATTTT. Translating gives CASSQDLAAGTDTQYF. The chain recombines TRBV4-3 with TRBJ2-3; D gene unclear. The ends were cut back, 0 bases at V and 1 base at J, with 11 bases in the middle. There are 16 residues in the CDR3. Germline V gives CDR1 LGHNA, CDR2 YSLEER.